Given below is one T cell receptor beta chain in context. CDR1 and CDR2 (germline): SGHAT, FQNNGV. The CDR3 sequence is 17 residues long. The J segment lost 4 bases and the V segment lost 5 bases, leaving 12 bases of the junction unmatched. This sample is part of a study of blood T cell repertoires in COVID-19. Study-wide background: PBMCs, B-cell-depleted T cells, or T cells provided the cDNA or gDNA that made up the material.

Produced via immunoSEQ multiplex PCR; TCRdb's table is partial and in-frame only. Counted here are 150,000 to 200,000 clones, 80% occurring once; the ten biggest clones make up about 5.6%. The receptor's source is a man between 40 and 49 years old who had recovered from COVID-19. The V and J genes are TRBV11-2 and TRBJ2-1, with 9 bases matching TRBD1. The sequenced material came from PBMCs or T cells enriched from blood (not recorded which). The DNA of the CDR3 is TGTGCCAGCAGCCCCGAGGTTACCGGGACAGGGTACAATGAGCAGTTCTTC. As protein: CASSPEVTGTGYNEQFF.